This T cell receptor (beta chain) was sequenced for a study of human T cells and chemical hapten exposure. Original methodology: Sample TCR totals centred on a median of around 92,000, ranging about 20,000 to 690,600. TCRdb called the RACE reads again in MiXCR, with one record for every CDR3 protein. The V and J calls here are based on TCRdb, not the publication. The repertoire holds 50,000 to 65,000 distinct CDR3 sequences, roughly 12% seen once, with approximately 3.9% in the top ten. Stated time point: pre-sensitization, week 0. Treatment denoted: therapeutic diphenylcyclopropenone sensitization with weekly scalp DPC. The sequencing used whole blood, collected in connection with sensitization to the hapten diphenylcyclopropenone (DPC). The sequence was obtained from a woman in her 40s with alopecia areata. Some clones in this sample may be carry-over from other donors' samples.

CDR3 sequence reads: CASSLKAGGFQMSYTF. CDR3 nucleotides: TGTGCCAGCAGCTTAAAGGCAGGGGGCTTTCAGATGAGCTACACCTTC. V and J are TRBV7-8 and TRBJ1-2; TRBD1 matches at 8 bases. Unmatched junction bases numbered 14, after V lost 2 bases and J lost 9 bases. Per the germline V gene, CDR1 is SGHVS and CDR2 is FQNEAQ. The CDR3 has 16 residues.